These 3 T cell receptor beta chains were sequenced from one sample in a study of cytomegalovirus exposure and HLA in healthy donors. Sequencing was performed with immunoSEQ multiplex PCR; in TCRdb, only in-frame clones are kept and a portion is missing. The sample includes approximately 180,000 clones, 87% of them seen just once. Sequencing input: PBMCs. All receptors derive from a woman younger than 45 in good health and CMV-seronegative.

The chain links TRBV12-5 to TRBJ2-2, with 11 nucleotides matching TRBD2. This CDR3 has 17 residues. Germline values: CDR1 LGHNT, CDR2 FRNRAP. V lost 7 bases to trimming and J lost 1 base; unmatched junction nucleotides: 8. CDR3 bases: TGTGCTAGTGCCCGACCCACTAGCGGGGGGAACACCGGGGAGCTGTTTTTT. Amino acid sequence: CASARPTSGGNTGELFF.

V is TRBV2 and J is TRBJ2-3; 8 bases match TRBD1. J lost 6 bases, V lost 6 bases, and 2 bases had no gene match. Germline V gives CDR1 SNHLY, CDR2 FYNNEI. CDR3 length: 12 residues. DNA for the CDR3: TGTGCCAGCAGGACAGGGGCTGATACGCAGTATTTT. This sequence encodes CASRTGADTQYF.

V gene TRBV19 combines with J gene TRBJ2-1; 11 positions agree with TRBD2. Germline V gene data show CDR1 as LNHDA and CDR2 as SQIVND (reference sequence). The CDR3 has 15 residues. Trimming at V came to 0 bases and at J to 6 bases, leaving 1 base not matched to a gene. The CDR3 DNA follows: TGTGCCAGTAGTATAGAGACTAGCGGGACCAATGAGCAGTTCTTC. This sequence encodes CASSIETSGTNEQFF.